This T cell receptor (beta chain) was profiled in a study of T cell changes during pregnancy in multiple sclerosis. Using immunoSEQ multiplex PCR, the repertoire was profiled, and TCRdb retains in-frame clones only, with some absent. Of 73,000 or so clones listed, roughly 90% are singletons. The starting material was peripheral blood, obtained after pregnancy. This clonotype was sampled from a female donor in good health, enrolled as a control in a pregnancy study.

The CDR3 reads CASSLRDLANYGYTF. The CDR3 DNA is TGTGCCAGCAGCCTCCGGGACTTAGCTAACTATGGCTACACCTTC. The chain couples TRBV7-2 to TRBJ1-2; the D gene is possibly TRBD1 (5 bases). The CDR3 totals 15 residues. Germline assignment: CDR1 SGHTA and CDR2 FQGNSA. V was shortened by 5 bases and J by 0 bases, with 13 bases between the two germline ends.